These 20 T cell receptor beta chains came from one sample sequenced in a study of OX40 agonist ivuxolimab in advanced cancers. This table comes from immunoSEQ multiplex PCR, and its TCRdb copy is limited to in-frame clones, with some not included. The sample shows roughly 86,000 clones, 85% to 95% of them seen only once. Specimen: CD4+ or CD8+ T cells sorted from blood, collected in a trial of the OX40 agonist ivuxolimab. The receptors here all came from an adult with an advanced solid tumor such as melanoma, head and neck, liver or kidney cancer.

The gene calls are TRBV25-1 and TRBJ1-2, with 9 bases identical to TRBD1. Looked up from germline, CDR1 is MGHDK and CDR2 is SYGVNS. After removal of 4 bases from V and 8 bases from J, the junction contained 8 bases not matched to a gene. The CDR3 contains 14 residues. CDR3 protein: CASSVGTGTPGYTF. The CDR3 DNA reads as TGTGCCAGCAGTGTTGGGACAGGGACGCCCGGCTACACCTTC.

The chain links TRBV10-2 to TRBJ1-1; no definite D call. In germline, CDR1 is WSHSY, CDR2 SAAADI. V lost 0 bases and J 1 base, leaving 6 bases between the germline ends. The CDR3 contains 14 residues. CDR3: CASSESWGNTEAFF. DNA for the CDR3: TGCGCCAGCAGTGAGTCGTGGGGGAACACTGAAGCTTTCTTT.

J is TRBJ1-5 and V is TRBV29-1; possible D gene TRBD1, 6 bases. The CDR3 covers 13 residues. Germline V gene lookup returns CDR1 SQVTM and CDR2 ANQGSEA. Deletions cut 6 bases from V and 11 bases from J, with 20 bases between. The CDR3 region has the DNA TGCAGCGTGACAGACAGGCGCCTCTCGACCCAGCATTTT. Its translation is CSVTDRRLSTQHF.

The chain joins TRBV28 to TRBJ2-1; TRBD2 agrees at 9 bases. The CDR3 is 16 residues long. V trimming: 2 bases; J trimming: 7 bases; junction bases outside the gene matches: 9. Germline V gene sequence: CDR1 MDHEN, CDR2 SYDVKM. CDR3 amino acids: CASSLDWAGGGNEQFF. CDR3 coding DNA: TGTGCCAGCAGTTTAGATTGGGCGGGAGGGGGGAATGAGCAGTTCTTC.

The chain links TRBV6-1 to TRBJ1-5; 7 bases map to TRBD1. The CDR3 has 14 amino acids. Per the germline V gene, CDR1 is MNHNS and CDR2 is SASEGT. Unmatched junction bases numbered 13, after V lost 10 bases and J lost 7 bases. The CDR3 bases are TGTGCCACACGCCTAACAGGGGAAGGCCAGCCCCAGCATTTT. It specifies CATRLTGEGQPQHF.

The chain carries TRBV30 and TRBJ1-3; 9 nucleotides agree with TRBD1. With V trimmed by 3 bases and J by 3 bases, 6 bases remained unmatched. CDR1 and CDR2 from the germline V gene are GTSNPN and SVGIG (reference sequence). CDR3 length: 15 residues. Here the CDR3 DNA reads TGTGCCTGGAGAATACAGGGGGCGGGTGGAAACACCATATATTTT. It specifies CAWRIQGAGGNTIYF. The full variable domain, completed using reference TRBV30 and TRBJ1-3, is SQTIHQWPATLVQPVGSPLSLECTVEGTSNPNLYWYRQAAGRGLQLLFYSVGIGQISSEVPQNLSASRPQDRQFILSSKKLLLSDSGFYLCAWRIQGAGGNTIYFGEGSWLTVV.

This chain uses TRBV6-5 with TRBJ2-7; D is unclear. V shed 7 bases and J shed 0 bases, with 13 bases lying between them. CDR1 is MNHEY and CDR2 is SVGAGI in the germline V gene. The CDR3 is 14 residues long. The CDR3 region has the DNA TGTGCCAGCACCCCTACACGGAGCTCCTACGAGCAGTACTTC. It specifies CASTPTRSSYEQYF.

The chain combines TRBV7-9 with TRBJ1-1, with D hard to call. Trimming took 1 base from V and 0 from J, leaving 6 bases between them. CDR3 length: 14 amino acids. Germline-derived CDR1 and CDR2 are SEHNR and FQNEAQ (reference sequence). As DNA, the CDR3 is TGTGCCAGCAGCTTAGGCCCAATGAACACTGAAGCTTTCTTT. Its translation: CASSLGPMNTEAFF.

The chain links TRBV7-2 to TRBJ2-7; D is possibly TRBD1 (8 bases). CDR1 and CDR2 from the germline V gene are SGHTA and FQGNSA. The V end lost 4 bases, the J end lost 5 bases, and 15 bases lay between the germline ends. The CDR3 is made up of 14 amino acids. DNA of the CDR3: TGTGCCAGCAGCTCCTACAGGGGGGGCAACGAGCAGTACTTC. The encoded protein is CASSSYRGGNEQYF.

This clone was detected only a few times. Here the CDR3 DNA reads TGCAGCGTCCCCGAGGGCCAGTACTATGGCTACACCTTC. Translated: CSVPEGQYYGYTF. The V gene is TRBV29-1, the J gene TRBJ1-2; D unresolved. Germline V gives CDR1 SQVTM, CDR2 ANQGSEA. Trimming cost V 6 bases and J 3 bases, with 14 bases left between them. The CDR3 is 13 amino acids.

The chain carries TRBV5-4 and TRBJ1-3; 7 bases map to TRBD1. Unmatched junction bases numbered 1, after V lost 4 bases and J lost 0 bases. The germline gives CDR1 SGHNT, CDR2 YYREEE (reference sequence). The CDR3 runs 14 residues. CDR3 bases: TGTGCCAGCAGCCGGGACAGCTCTGGAAACACCATATATTTT. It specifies CASSRDSSGNTIYF.

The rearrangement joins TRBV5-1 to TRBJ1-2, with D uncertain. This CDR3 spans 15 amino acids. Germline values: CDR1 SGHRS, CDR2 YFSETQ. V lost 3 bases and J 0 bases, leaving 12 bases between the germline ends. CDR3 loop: CASSSGEQTNYGYTF. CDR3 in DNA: TGCGCCAGCAGCTCTGGAGAACAGACTAACTATGGCTACACCTTC.

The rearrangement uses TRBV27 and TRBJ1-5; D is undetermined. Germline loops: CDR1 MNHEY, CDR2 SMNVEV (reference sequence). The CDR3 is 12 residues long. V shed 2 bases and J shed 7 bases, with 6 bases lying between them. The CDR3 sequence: CASSLQGQPQHF. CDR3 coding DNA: TGTGCCAGCAGTTTACAAGGCCAGCCCCAGCATTTT.

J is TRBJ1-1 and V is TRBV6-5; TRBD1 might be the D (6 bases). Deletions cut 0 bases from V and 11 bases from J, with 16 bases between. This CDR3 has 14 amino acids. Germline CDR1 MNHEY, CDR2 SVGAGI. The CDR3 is CASSYSGGPFGAFF. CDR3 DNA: TGTGCCAGCAGTTACTCTGGGGGGCCCTTCGGGGCTTTCTTT.

The CDR3 loop reads CASSEGGQGTYEQYF. The CDR3 region has the DNA TGTGCCAGCAGTGAAGGGGGACAGGGAACCTACGAGCAGTACTTC. The chain has TRBV6-1 and TRBJ2-7, with 9 bases that match TRBD1. The CDR3 runs to 15 residues. J was trimmed by 2 bases and V by 1 base; bases with no gene match: 3. Germline lookup yields CDR1 MNHNS and CDR2 SASEGT.

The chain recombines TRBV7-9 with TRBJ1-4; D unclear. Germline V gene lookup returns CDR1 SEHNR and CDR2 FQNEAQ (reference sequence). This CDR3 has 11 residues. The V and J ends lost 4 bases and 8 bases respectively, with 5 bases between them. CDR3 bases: TGTGCCAGCAGCTCCTACGAAAAACTGTTTTTT. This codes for CASSSYEKLFF. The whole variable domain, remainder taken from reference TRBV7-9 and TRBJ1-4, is DTGVSQNPRHKITKRGQNVTFRCDPISEHNRLYWYRQTLGQGPEFLTYFQNEAQLEKSRLLSDRFSAERPKGSFSTLEIQRTEQGDSAMYLCASSSYEKLFFGSGTQLSVL.

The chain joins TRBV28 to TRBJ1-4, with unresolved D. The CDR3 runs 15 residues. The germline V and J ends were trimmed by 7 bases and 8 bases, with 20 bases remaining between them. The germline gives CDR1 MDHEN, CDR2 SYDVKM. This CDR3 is CASTVEALGREKLFF. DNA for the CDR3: TGTGCCAGCACCGTGGAGGCCCTAGGCCGGGAAAAACTGTTTTTT.

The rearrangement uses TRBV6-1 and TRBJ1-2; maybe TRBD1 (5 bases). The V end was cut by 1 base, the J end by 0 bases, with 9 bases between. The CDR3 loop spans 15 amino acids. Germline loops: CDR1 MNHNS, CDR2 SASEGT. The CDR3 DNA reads TGTGCCAGCAGTGAAGGTCCGGGACCTAACTATGGCTACACCTTC. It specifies CASSEGPGPNYGYTF.

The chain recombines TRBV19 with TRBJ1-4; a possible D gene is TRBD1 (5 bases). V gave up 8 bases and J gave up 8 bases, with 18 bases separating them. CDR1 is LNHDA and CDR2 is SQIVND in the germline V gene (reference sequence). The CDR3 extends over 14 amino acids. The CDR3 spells CASRAARGREKLFF. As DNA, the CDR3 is TGTGCCAGTCGGGCGGCCCGGGGACGGGAAAAACTGTTTTTT.

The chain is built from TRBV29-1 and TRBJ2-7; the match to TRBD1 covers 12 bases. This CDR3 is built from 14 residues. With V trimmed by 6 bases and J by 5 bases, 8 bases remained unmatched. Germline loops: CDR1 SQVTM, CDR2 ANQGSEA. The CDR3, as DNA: TGCAGCGTGGGGGACAGGGGGCGAAACGACGAGCAGTACTTC. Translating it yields CSVGDRGRNDEQYF.